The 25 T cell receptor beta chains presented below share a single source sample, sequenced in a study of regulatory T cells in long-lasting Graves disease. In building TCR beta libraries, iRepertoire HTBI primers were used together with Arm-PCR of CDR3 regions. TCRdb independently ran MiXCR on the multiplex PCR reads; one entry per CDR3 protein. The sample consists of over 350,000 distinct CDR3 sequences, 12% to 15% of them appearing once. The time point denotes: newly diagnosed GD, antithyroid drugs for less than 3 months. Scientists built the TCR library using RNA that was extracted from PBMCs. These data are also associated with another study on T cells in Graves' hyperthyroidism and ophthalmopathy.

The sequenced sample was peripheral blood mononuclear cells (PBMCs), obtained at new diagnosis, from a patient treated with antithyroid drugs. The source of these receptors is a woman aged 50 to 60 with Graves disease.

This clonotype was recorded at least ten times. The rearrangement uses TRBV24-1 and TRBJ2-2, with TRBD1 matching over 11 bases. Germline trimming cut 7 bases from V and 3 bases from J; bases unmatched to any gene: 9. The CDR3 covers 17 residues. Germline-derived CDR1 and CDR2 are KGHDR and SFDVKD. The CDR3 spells CATRPRTGGSDTGELFF. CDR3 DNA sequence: TGTGCCACCAGGCCCCGGACAGGGGGCTCGGACACCGGGGAGCTGTTTTTT.

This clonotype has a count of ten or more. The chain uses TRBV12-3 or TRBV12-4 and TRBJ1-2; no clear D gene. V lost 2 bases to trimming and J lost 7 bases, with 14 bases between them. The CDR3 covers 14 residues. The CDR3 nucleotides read TGTGCCAGCAGTTTAAGGGCAGGTACCAGTGGCTACACCTTC. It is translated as CASSLRAGTSGYTF.

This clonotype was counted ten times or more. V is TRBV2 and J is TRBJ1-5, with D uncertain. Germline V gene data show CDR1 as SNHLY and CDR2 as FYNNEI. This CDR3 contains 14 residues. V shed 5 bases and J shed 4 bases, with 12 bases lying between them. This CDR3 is CASSLSRPNQPQHF. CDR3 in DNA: TGTGCCAGCAGTCTCTCCCGCCCGAATCAGCCCCAGCATTTT.

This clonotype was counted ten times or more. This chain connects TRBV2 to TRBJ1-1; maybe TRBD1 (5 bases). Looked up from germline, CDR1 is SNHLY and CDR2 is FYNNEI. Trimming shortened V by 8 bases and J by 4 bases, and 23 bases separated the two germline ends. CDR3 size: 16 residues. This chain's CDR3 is CASFVGGGFDFTEAFF. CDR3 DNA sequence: TGTGCCAGCTTTGTGGGGGGGGGTTTCGACTTCACTGAAGCTTTCTTT.

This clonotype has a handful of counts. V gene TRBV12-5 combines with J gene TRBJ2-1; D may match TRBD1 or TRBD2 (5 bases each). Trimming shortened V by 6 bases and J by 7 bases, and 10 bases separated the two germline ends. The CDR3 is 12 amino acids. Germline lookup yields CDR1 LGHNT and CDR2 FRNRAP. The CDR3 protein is CASGLGVNEQFF. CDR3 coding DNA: TGTGCTAGTGGGCTGGGGGTGAATGAGCAGTTCTTC.

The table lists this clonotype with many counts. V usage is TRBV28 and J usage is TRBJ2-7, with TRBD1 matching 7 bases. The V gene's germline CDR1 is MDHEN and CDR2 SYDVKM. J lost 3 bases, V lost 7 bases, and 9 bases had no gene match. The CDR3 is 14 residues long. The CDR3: CASTPQGTDYEQYF. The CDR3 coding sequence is TGTGCCAGCACACCACAGGGGACGGACTACGAGCAGTACTTC. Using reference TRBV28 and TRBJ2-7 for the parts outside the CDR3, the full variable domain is DVKVTQSSRYLVKRTGEKVFLECVQDMDHENMFWYRQDPGLGLRLIYFSYDVKMKEKGDIPEGYSVSREKKERFSLILESASTNQTSMYLCASTPQGTDYEQYFGPGTRLTVT.

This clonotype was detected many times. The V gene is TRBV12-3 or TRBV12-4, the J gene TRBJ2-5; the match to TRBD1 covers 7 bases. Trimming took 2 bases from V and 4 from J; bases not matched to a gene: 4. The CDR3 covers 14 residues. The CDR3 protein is CASSLKTGPETQYF. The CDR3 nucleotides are TGTGCCAGCAGTTTAAAGACAGGGCCAGAGACCCAGTACTTC.

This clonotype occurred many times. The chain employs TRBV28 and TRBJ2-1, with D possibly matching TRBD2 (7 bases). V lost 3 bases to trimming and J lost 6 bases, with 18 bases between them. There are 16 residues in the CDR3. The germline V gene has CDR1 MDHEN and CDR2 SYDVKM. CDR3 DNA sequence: TGTGCCAGCAGTTTGGGAGGGGGGCCTCCGGGCAATGAGCAGTTCTTC. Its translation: CASSLGGGPPGNEQFF.

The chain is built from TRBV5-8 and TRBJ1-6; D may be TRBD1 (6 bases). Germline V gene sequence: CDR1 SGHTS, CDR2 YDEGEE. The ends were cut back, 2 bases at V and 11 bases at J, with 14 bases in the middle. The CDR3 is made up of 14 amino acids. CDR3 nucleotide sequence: TGTGCCAGCAGCTTATTCAGGGGTAGAGCACCCCTCCACTTT. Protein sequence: CASSLFRGRAPLHF.

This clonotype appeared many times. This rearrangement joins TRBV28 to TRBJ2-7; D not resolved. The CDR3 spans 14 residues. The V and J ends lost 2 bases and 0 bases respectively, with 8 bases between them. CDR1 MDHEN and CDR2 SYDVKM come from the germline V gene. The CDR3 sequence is CASSLVSPSYEQYF. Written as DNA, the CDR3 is TGTGCCAGCAGTTTAGTTAGCCCCTCCTACGAGCAGTACTTC. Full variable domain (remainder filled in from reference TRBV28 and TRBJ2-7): DVKVTQSSRYLVKRTGEKVFLECVQDMDHENMFWYRQDPGLGLRLIYFSYDVKMKEKGDIPEGYSVSREKKERFSLILESASTNQTSMYLCASSLVSPSYEQYFGPGTRLTVT.

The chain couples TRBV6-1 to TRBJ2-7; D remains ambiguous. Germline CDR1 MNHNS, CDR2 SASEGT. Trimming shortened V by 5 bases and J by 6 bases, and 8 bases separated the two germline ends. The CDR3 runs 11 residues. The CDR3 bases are TGTGCCAGCAGTCGAAATGGCGAGCAGTACTTC. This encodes CASSRNGEQYF.

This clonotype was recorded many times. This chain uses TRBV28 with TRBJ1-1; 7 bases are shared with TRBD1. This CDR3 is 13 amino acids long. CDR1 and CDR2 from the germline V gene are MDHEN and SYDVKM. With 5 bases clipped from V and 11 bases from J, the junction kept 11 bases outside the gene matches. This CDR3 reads CASSLTTGLDAFF. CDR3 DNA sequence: TGTGCCAGCAGTCTTACGACAGGGTTGGATGCTTTCTTT.

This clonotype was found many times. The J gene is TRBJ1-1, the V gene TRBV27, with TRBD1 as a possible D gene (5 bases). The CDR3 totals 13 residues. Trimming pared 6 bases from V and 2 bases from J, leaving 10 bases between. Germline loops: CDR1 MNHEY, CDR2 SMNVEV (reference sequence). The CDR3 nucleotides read TGTGCCAGCAGCCCAGGGCCTAACACTGAAGCTTTCTTT. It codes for CASSPGPNTEAFF.

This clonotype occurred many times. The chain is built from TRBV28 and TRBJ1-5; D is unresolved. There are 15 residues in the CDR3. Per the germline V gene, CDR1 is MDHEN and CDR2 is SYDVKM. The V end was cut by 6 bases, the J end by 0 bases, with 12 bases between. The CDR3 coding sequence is TGTGCCAGCAGCTCCGCGGACGGTAGCAATCAGCCCCAGCATTTT. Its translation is CASSSADGSNQPQHF.

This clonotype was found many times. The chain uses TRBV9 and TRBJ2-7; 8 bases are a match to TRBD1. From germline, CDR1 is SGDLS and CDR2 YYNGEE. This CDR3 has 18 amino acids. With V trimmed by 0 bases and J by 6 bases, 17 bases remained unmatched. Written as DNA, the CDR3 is TGTGCCAGCAGCGTAGGTCCCGGACAGGGAAGCGCTATAGGCGAGCAGTACTTC. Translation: CASSVGPGQGSAIGEQYF.

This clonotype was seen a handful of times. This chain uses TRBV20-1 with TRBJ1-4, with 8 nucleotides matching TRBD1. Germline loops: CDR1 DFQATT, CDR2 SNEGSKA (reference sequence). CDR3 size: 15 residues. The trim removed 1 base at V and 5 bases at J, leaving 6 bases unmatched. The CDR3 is CSARGETGDNEKLFF. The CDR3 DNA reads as TGCAGTGCTAGAGGGGAGACAGGGGACAATGAAAAACTGTTTTTT.

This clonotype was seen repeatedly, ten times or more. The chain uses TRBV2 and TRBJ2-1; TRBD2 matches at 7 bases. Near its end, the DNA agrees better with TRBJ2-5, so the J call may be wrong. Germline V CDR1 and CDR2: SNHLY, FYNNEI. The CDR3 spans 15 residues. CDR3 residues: CASTWTPGRGETQYF. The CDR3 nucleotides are TGTGCCAGCACCTGGACCCCGGGGCGGGGGGAGACCCAGTACTTC.

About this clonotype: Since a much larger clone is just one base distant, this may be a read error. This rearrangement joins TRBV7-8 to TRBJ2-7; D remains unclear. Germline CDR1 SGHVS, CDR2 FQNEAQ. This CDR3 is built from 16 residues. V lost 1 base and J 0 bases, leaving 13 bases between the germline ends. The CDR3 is CASSLELGPSSYEQYF. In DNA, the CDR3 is TGTGCCAGCAGCTTAGAACTGGGCCCTAGCTCCTACGAGCAGTACTTC.

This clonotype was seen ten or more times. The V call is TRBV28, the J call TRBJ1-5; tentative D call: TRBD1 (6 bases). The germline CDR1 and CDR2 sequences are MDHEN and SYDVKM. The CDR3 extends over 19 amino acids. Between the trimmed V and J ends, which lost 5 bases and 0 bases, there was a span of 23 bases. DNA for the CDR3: TGTGCCAGCAGTGCGCCGGGGGACATGTATGTACATAGCAATCAGCCCCAGCATTTT. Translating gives CASSAPGDMYVHSNQPQHF.

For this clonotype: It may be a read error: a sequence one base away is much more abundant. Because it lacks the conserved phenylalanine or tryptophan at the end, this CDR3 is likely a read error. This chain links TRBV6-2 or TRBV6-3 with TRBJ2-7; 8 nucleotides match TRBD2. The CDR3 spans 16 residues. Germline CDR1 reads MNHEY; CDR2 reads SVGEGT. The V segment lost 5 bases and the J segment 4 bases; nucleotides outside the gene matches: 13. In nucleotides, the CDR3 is TGTGCCAGCAGTGATTCGAGTCTAGCGGGCCTTTACGAGCAGTACCTC. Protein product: CASSDSSLAGLYEQYL.

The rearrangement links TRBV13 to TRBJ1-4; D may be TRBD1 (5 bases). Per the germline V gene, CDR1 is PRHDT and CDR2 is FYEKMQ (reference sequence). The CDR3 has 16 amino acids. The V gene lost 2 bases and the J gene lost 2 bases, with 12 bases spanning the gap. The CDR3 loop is CASSLRGGSTNEKLFF. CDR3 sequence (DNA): TGTGCCAGCAGCTTACGGGGGGGATCGACTAATGAAAAACTGTTTTTT.

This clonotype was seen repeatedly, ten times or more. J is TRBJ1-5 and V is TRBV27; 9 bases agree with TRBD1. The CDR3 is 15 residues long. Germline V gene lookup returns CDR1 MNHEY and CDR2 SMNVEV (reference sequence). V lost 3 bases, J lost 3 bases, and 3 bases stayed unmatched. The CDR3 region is CASSFGTGLNQPQHF. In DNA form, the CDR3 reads TGTGCCAGCAGTTTTGGGACAGGGCTCAATCAGCCCCAGCATTTT.

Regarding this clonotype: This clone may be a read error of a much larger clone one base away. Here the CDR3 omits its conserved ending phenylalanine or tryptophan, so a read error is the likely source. The CDR3 here is CSATEDSSYEQYC. In DNA, the CDR3 is TGCAGCGCAACAGAGGACAGCTCCTACGAGCAGTACTGC. This chain links TRBV20-1 with TRBJ2-7; a weak D match, TRBD1 (6 bases). CDR3 size: 13 residues. Looked up from germline, CDR1 is DFQATT and CDR2 is SNEGSKA (reference sequence).

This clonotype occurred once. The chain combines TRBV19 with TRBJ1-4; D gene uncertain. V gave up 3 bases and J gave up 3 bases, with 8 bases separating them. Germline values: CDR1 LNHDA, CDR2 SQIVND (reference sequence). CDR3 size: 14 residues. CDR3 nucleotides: TGTGCCAGTAGTATCCGGGCCGCTAATGAAAAACTGTTTTTT. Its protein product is CASSIRAANEKLFF.

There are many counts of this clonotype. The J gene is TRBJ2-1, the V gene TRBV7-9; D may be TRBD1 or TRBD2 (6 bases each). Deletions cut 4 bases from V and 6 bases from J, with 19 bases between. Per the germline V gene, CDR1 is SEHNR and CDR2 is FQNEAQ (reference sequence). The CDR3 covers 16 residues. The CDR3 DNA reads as TGTGCCAGCAGCTGGCGAATGGGGGGCCTCGGCAATGAGCAGTTCTTC. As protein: CASSWRMGGLGNEQFF.